The TCR beta chain described here comes from a study of cytomegalovirus exposure and HLA in healthy donors. From germline, CDR1 is SGDLS and CDR2 YYNGEE. Deletions cut 2 bases from V and 12 bases from J, with 18 bases between. The CDR3 has 14 residues. Donors were drawn from the 120-subject validation cohort, separate from the approximately 620-subject first cohort. The protocol was immunoSEQ multiplex PCR, while the TCRdb copy is restricted to in-frame clones and leaves out a portion. The sample holds about 160,000 clones, 86% seen once. Sequencing used PBMCs. This TCR was sampled from a woman aged 18 to 35 in good health and CMV-seronegative. The rearrangement uses TRBV9 and TRBJ2-4, with D maybe TRBD2 (5 bases). CDR3 amino acids: CASSVGGYSNYQYF. As DNA, the CDR3 is TGTGCCAGCAGCGTGGGCGGGTACAGCAACTATCAGTACTTC.